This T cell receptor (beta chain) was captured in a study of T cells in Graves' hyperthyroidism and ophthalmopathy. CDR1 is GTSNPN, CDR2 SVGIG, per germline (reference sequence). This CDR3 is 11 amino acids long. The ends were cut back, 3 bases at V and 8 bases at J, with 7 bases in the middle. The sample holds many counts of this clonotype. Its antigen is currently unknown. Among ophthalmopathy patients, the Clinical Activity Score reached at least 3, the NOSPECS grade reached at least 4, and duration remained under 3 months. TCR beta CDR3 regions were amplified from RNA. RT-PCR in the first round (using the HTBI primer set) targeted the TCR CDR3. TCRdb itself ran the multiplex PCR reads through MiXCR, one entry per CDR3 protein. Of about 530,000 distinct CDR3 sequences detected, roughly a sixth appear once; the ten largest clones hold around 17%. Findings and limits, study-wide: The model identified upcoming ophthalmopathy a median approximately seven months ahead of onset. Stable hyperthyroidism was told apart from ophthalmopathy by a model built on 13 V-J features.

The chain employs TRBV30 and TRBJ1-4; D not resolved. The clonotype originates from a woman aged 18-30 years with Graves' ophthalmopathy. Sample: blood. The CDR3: CAWRLFEKLFF. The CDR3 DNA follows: TGTGCCTGGAGATTATTCGAAAAACTGTTTTTT.